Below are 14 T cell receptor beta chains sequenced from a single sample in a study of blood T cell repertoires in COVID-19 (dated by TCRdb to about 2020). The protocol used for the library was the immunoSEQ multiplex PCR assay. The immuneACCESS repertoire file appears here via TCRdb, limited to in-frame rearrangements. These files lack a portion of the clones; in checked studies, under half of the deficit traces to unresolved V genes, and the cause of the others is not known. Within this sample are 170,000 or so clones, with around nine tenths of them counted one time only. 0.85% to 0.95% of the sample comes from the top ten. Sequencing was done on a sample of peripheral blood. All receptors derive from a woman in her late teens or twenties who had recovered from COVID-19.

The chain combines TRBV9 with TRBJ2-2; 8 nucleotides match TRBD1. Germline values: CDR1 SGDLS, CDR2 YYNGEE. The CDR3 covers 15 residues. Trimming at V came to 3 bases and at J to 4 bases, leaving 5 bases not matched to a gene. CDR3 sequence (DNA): TGTGCCAGCAGCGGAGGACAGGGAGCCACCGGGGAGCTGTTTTTT. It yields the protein CASSGGQGATGELFF.

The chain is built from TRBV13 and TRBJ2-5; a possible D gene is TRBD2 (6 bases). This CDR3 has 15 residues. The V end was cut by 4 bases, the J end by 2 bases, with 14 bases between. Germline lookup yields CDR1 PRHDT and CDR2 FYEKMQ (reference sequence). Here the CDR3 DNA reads TGTGCCAGCAGCTCGGGGGTTACGCCACAAGAGACCCAGTACTTC. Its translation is CASSSGVTPQETQYF. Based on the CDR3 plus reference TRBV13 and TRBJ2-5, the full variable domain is AAGVIQSPRHLIKEKRETATLKCYPIPRHDTVYWYQQGPGQDPQFLISFYEKMQSDKGSIPDRFSAQQFSDYHSELNMSSLELGDSALYFCASSSGVTPQETQYFGPGTRLLVL.

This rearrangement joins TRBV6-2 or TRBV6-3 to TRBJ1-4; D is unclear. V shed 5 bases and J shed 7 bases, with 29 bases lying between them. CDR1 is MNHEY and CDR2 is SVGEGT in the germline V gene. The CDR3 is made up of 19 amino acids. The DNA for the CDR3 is TGTGCCAGCAGTCCGATAACCGCCGGGAGCACACTAGGAGCTGAAAAACTGTTTTTT. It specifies CASSPITAGSTLGAEKLFF.

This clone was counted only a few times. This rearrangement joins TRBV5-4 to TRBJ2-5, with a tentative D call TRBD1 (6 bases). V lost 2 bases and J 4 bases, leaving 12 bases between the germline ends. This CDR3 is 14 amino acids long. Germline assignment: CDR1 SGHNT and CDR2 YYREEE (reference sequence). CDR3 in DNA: TGTGCCAGCAGCTTACAGGGTTCGAGAGAGACCCAGTACTTC. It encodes CASSLQGSRETQYF.

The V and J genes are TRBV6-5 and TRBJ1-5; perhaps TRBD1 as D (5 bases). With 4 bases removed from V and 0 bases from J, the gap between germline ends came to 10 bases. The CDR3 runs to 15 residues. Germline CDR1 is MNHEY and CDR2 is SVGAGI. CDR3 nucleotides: TGTGCCAGCAGTTTATCACAGGATAGCAATCAGCCCCAGCATTTT. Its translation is CASSLSQDSNQPQHF.

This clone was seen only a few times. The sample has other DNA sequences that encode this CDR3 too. CDR3 sequence (DNA): TGTGCCAGCTCACCGCAGGGGAACACTGAAGCTTTCTTT. The encoded protein is CASSPQGNTEAFF. V usage is TRBV18 and J usage is TRBJ1-1; a weak D match, TRBD1 (5 bases). This CDR3 comprises 13 residues. Germline loops: CDR1 KGHSH, CDR2 LQKENI. The V and J ends lost 3 bases and 1 base respectively, with 6 bases between them.

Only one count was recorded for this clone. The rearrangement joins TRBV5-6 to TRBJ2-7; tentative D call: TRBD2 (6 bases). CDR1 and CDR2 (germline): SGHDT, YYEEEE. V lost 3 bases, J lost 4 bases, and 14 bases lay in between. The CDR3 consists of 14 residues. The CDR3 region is CASSYTGGEYEQYF. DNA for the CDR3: TGTGCCAGCAGCTATACTGGCGGGGAGTACGAGCAGTACTTC.

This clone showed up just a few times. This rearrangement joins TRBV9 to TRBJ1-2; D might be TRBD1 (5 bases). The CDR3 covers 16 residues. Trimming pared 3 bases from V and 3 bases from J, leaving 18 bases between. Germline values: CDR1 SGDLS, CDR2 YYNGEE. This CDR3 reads CASSAAPGGVDYGYTF. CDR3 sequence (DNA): TGTGCCAGCAGCGCAGCCCCAGGAGGGGTCGACTATGGCTACACCTTC.

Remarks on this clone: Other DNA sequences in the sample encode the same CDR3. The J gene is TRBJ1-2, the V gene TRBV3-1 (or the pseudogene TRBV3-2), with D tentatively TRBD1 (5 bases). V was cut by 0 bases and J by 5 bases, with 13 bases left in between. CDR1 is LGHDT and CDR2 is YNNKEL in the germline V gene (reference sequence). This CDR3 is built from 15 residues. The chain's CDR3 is CASSQDPPGLYGYTF. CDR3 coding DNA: TGTGCCAGCAGCCAAGACCCACCAGGGTTATATGGCTACACCTTC.

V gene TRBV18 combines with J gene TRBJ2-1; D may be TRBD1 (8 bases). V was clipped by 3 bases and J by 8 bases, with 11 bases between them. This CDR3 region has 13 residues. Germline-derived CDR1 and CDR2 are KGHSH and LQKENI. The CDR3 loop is CASSPTGGDEQFF. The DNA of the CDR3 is TGTGCCAGCTCACCCACAGGGGGGGATGAGCAGTTCTTC.

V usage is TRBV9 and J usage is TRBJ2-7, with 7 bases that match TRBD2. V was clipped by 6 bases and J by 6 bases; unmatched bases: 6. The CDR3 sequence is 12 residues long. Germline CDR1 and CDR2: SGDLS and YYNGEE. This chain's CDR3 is CASTPRGCEQYV. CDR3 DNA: TGTGCCAGCACCCCGCGGGGGTGCGAGCAGTACGTC.

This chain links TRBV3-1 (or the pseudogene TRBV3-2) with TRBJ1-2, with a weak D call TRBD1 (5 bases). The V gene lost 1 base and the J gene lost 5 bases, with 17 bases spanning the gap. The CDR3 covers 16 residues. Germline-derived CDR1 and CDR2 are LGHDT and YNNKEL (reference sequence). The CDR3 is CASSQVGDAGYYGYTF. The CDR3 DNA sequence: TGTGCCAGCAGCCAAGTCGGAGACGCAGGGTATTATGGCTACACCTTC.

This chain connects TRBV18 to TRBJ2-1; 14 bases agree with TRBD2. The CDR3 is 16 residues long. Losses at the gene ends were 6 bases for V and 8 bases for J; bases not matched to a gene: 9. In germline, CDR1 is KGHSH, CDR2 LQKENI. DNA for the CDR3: TGTGCCAGCTCGGTGACTAGCGGGAGGGCCGGCGATGAGCAGTTCTTC. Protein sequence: CASSVTSGRAGDEQFF.

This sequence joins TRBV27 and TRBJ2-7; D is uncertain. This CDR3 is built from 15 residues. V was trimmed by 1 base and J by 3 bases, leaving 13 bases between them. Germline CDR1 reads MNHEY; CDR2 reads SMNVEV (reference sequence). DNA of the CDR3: TGTGCCAGCAGTTTATTTCCAGGTCCGAGCTACGAGCAGTACTTC. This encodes CASSLFPGPSYEQYF.